This is a list of T cell receptor beta chains from one sample in a study of immune cell composition in non-small cell lung cancer. Here immunoSEQ multiplex PCR was the method, and the copy in TCRdb shows in-frame clones only, minus some. The sample comprises over 9,500 clones, roughly 60% of which are singletons, and 15% to 20% rests with the top ten. The sequencing input was lung tumor tissue. All receptors derive from a human donor with non-small cell lung cancer. The CDR3 runs from the conserved cysteine through the conserved F or W. The D gene is left open where the match is weak. Clone size is stated in some rows and not others, as once, few, many or a class when expanded.

few,NA,TRBV28,TRBJ2-7,TGTGCCAGCACCCCGGCTAGCGCGACCTACGAGCAGTACTTC,CASTPASATYEQYF
NA,NA,TRBV7-6,TRBJ2-1,TGTGCCAGCAGCTTAGCCCCTCGGGACTCGAATGAGCAGTTCTTC,CASSLAPRDSNEQFF
once,TRBD2,TRBV7-9,TRBJ2-1,TGTGCCAGCCCCTCTCCTCTAGCGGGAGGAGACAATGAGCAGTTCTTC,CASPSPLAGGDNEQFF
few,NA,TRBV5-1,TRBJ2-5,TGCGCCAGCAGCATTTTAAAGGGGGAGACCCAGTACTTC,CASSILKGETQYF
NA,NA,TRBV15,TRBJ2-5,TGTGCCACCAGCAGAGATTTACAAGAGACCCAGTACTTC,CATSRDLQETQYF
once,NA,TRBV28,TRBJ1-5,TGTGCCAGCAGAGGGAGTCAGCCCCAGCATTTT,CASRGSQPQHF
few,NA,TRBV29-1,TRBJ1-2,TGCAGCGTTGAAGATCTTCATGGCTACACCTTC,CSVEDLHGYTF
NA,TRBD2,TRBV6-5,TRBJ2-2,TGTGCCAGCAGTTCAGGACTAGCGGGACTTACCGGGGAGCTGTTTTTT,CASSSGLAGLTGELFF
NA,NA,TRBV19,TRBJ1-1,TGTGCCAGTAGCGTACAGGGACGAGCTGAAGCTTTCTTT,CASSVQGRAEAFF
few,NA,TRBV9,TRBJ2-1,TGTGCCAGCAGCGTCCGGAGGAACAATGAGCAGTTCTTC,CASSVRRNNEQFF
NA,NA,TRBV15,TRBJ2-2,TGTGCCACCAGCATCGGGGCCGGGGAGCTGTTTTTT,CATSIGAGELFF
NA,TRBD2,TRBV11-2,TRBJ2-1,TGTGCCAGCAGCTTAGCTTCTAGCGGGATATTAAGCTCCTACAATGAGCAGTTCTTC,CASSLASSGILSSYNEQFF
NA,NA,TRBV2,TRBJ2-7,TGTGCCAGCAGTACAGCGGCTTACGAGCAGTACTTC,CASSTAAYEQYF
NA,NA,TRBV28,TRBJ1-2,TGTGCCAGCAGTTCGACAGTTAACTATGGCTACACCTTC,CASSSTVNYGYTF
few,NA,TRBV11-2,TRBJ2-7,TGTGCCAGCAGCTTACCCTCGAGCTCCTACGAGCAGTACTTC,CASSLPSSSYEQYF
NA,NA,TRBV29-1,TRBJ2-5,TGCAGCGTTGTGACTAGTGGGGGAGAGACCCAGTACTTC,CSVVTSGGETQYF
NA,TRBD1,TRBV7-7,TRBJ2-3,TGTGCTAGCAGCGCCGGGACAGGGGCGAATACGCAGTATTTT,CASSAGTGANTQYF
NA,NA,TRBV4-3,TRBJ2-4,TGCGCCAGCAGCCAAGATGCTAGGGGCTTTTTTCCCAAAAACATTCAGTACTTC,CASSQDARGFFPKNIQYF
NA,TRBD1,TRBV30,TRBJ1-5,TGTGCCTGGAGTCTACAGGGGAATCAGCCCCAGCATTTT,CAWSLQGNQPQHF
NA,NA,TRBV4-3,TRBJ1-4,TGCGCCAGCAGCCAAGATCTAGGGGGGGCAACTAATGAAAAACTGTTTTTT,CASSQDLGGATNEKLFF
few,TRBD1,TRBV2,TRBJ1-3,TGTGCCAGCAGTCACAGGGGTTTGTCTGGAAACACCATATATTTT,CASSHRGLSGNTIYF
NA,TRBD1,TRBV4-3,TRBJ2-7,TGCGCCAGCAGCCAAGACAGGGGGAGCTCCTACGAGCAGTACTTC,CASSQDRGSSYEQYF
few,NA,TRBV7-9,TRBJ1-2,TGTGCCAGCAGCTTACAGGGTAATGGCTACACCTTC,CASSLQGNGYTF
NA,NA,TRBV7-9,TRBJ2-3,TGTGCCAGCAGCCCAGGAGTAACCGGGAGCAGTACAGATACGCAGTATTTT,CASSPGVTGSSTDTQYF
NA,TRBD2,TRBV6-1,TRBJ2-7,TGTGCCAGCAGTGAAGGGACTAGCGGCTCCTACGAGCAGTACTTC,CASSEGTSGSYEQYF
medium-sized,TRBD1,TRBV4-1,TRBJ1-1,TGCGCCAGCAGCCTCCGGACAGGGGGGACTGAAGCTTTCTTT,CASSLRTGGTEAFF
few,TRBD1,TRBV10-3,TRBJ1-2,TGTGCCATCAGTGAAAAGGGGGCAGGAGATGGCTACACCTTC,CAISEKGAGDGYTF
few,TRBD2,TRBV29-1,TRBJ2-1,TGCAGCGGGGAGGGATACAATGAGCAGTTCTTC,CSGEGYNEQFF
few,NA,TRBV6-5,TRBJ1-2,TGTGCCAGCAGTTATTCTCGGGGGTTAGGCTACACCTTC,CASSYSRGLGYTF
medium-sized,TRBD2,TRBV19,TRBJ2-7,TGTGCCAGTTCCCCCAGCCAGCGACTAGCGGAAAGCTCCTACGAGCAGTACTTC,CASSPSQRLAESSYEQYF
NA,TRBD2,TRBV5-1,TRBJ2-2,TGCGCCAGCAGCTTTAGACCTAGCGGGACGCCTAAAGAAACCGGGGAGCTGTTTTTT,CASSFRPSGTPKETGELFF
few,TRBD1,TRBV27,TRBJ2-7,TGTGCCAGCAGTGACAGGGGCGAGGGCTACGAGCAGTACTTC,CASSDRGEGYEQYF
once,TRBD1,TRBV6-5,TRBJ2-3,TGTGCCAGCAGTTACTCGGGACAGGGAACAGATACGCAGTATTTT,CASSYSGQGTDTQYF
NA,TRBD2,TRBV28,TRBJ2-1,TGTGCCAGCAGTAGCCCGAGACTAGCGCTAAATGAGCAGTTCTTC,CASSSPRLALNEQFF
NA,TRBD2,TRBV2,TRBJ2-2,TGTGCCAGCAGCTTGGCGGGAGGGCCAGTATACACCGGGGAGCTGTTTTTT,CASSLAGGPVYTGELFF
NA,NA,TRBV7-2,TRBJ2-5,TGTGCCAGCAGCTTAGCGAGCCAAGAGACCCAGTACTTC,CASSLASQETQYF
medium-sized,TRBD1,TRBV5-4,TRBJ1-2,TGTGCCAGCAGCTTGGAAGCCGGACAGGGGGACTACGGCTACACCTTC,CASSLEAGQGDYGYTF
once,TRBD1,TRBV2,TRBJ2-1,TGTGCCAGCTCTCGTGGGGGGACAGGGGGCCTCAATGAGCAGTTCTTC,CASSRGGTGGLNEQFF
NA,NA,TRBV11-2,TRBJ2-1,TGTGCCAGCAGCCTAACCTATGTTGATGAGCAGTTCTTC,CASSLTYVDEQFF
NA,TRBD1,TRBV19,TRBJ2-1,TGTGCCAGTAGTTTAGGGACAGGGTACAATGAGCAGTTCTTC,CASSLGTGYNEQFF
NA,TRBD2,TRBV7-9,TRBJ2-1,TGTGCCGATACTAGCGGGAGTGGGAATGAGCAGTTCTTC,CADTSGSGNEQFF
NA,NA,TRBV28,TRBJ2-7,TGTGCCAGCAGCCCCCCGGGTCTCCCCTACGAGCAGTACTTC,CASSPPGLPYEQYF
NA,NA,TRBV5-4,TRBJ1-2,TGTGCCAGTATTCGGGACGCAGGGGTCTATGGCTACACCTTC,CASIRDAGVYGYTF
NA,NA,TRBV4-3,TRBJ2-1,TGCGCCAGCAGCCAAGATCGAACAGGGAGGGGAAACAACAATGAGCAGTTCTTC,CASSQDRTGRGNNNEQFF
NA,TRBD1,TRBV6-6,TRBJ1-3,TGTGCCAGCAGTTACCCCACAGGGGGCAGTGGAAACACCATATATTTT,CASSYPTGGSGNTIYF
once,TRBD1,TRBV5-1,TRBJ2-2,TGCGCCAGCAGCTCACAGGGGGCAGCGAGCACCGGGGAGCTGTTTTTT,CASSSQGAASTGELFF